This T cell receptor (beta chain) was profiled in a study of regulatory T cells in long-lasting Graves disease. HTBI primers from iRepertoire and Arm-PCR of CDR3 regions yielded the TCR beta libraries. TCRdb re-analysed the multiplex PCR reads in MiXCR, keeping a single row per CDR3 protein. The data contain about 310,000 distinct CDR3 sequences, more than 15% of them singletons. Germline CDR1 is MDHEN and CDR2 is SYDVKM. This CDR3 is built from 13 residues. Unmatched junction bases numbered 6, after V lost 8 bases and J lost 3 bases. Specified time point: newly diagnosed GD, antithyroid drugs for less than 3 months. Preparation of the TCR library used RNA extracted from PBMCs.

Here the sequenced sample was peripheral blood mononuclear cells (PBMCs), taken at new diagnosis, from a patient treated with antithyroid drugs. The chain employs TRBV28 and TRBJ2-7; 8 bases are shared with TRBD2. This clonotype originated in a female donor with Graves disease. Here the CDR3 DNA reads TGTGCCAGCGCCGGCGGGGGGTTCTACGAGCAGTACTTC. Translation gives CASAGGGFYEQYF.